A single T cell receptor beta chain is shown here with its context. The ends lost 2 bases at V and 6 bases at J; junction bases unmatched: 7. Germline V gene lookup returns CDR1 SSHAT and CDR2 FNYEAQ (reference sequence). The CDR3 has 17 amino acids. The table came from immunoSEQ multiplex PCR; TCRdb's copy has only in-frame clones and leaves some out. The table has around 70,000 clones, approximately 93% seen once. The data are from a study of technical replicates of blood from a few donors. The gene calls are TRBV7-7 and TRBJ2-2; 12 bases fit TRBD2. Sequencing was done on a sample of T cells isolated from PBMCs. This receptor was taken from a human donor in good health. The CDR3 DNA is TGTGCCAGCAGCTTATCCCGGACTAGCGGGATGGCCGGGGAGCTGTTTTTT. As protein: CASSLSRTSGMAGELFF.